This T cell receptor beta chain derives from a study of Ad26.COV2.S vaccination and SARS-CoV-2 variants. From germline, CDR1 is SGHRS and CDR2 YFSETQ. The V gene end was trimmed by 3 bases and the J gene end by 1 base; junction bases not matched to a gene: 11. This CDR3 region has 17 residues. Sequenced by immunoSEQ multiplex PCR; TCRdb stores in-frame clones only, minus some. Of a few hundred thousand clones listed, roughly 80% are singletons. Treatment here: about 20 received Ad26.COV2.S at low or high dose, single or two shots; about 5 received placebo; per-sample allocation not given. Sampling happened 63 days after the first vaccine or placebo injection.

This material consisted of peripheral blood, taken in a trial of Ad26.COV2.S vaccine versus placebo. This clonotype was sampled from a person aged 18-65 years who received the Ad26.COV2.S COVID-19 vaccine or a placebo. The V call is TRBV5-1, the J call TRBJ2-7; 9 bases map to TRBD1. In DNA form, the CDR3 reads TGCGCCAGCAGCTCCACAGGGGGCGGACTCCTTTCCTACGAGCAGTACTTC. Protein: CASSSTGGGLLSYEQYF.